The clone carrying this T cell receptor beta chain was found once. This record belongs to a study of shared clonotypes between healthy human individuals. Profiled with immunoSEQ multiplex PCR; TCRdb holds only in-frame clones, not every one. This sample has roughly 2 million clones; over 85% occur once, and the top ten carry 0.13%. CDR3 length: 14 residues. Germline assignment: CDR1 SGDLS and CDR2 YYNGEE. The V gene end was trimmed by 5 bases and the J gene end by 6 bases; junction bases not matched to a gene: 3. This chain connects TRBV9 to TRBJ2-2; 11 bases align to TRBD2. The specimen sequenced was naive CD4+ T cells sorted from blood. Subset denoted: CD45RA+ positively selected. This sequence originates from a man younger than 35 in good health. This chain's CDR3 is CASRTSGSSGELFF. DNA for the CDR3: TGTGCCAGCAGAACTAGCGGGAGCTCCGGGGAGCTGTTTTTT. The entire variable domain, with the rest obtained from reference TRBV9 and TRBJ2-2, is as follows: DSGVTQTPKHLITATGQRVTLRCSPRSGDLSVYWYQQSLDQGLQFLIQYYNGEERAKGNILERFSAQQFPDLHSELNLSSLELGDSALYFCASRTSGSSGELFFGEGSRLTVL.